This paragraph covers one T cell receptor (beta chain) sequence. Its antigen is not known. These data originate in a study of T cell responses to AZD1222 COVID-19 vaccine. General observations from the study: Donors were chiefly white British, with a greater number of females, and clonal diversity was perhaps underestimated. It was only a handful of AZD1222 recipients who were seropositive at baseline. Spike-specific TCR breadth rose after two AZD1222 doses, and depth rose as well. Spike as a whole was targeted by vaccine-associated CD4 TCRs, dominant at 160-218 and 743-854.

This CDR3 has 14 residues. Trimming stripped 4 bases from V and 10 bases from J, with 17 bases between. Looked up from germline, CDR1 is LNHDA and CDR2 is SQIVND (reference sequence). Profiling relied on immunoSEQ multiplex PCR, and the TCRdb table lists in-frame clones only, not all of them. The table has roughly 84,000 clones, 87% seen once. Sequenced here: peripheral blood, sampled on day 0 of AZD1222 vaccination. This receptor was obtained from an adult in good health. The chain has TRBV19 and TRBJ1-5; D is ambiguous. Here the CDR3 reads CASSSFGQISPQHF. CDR3 coding DNA: TGTGCCAGTAGTAGCTTCGGCCAGATCAGTCCCCAGCATTTT.